This T cell receptor (beta chain) was sequenced for a study of OX40 agonist ivuxolimab in advanced cancers. The V gene's germline CDR1 is KGHSH and CDR2 LQKENI. The V and J ends lost 4 bases and 1 base, in that order; junction bases with no gene match: 15. The CDR3 length is 19 residues. Only in-frame clones appear in the TCRdb table, and some are missing; sequencing was by immunoSEQ multiplex PCR. The sample lists about 66,000 clones, roughly nine tenths seen once, with 2% to 2.5% in the top ten. J is TRBJ1-3 and V is TRBV18; 8 nucleotides match TRBD1. This receptor was obtained from an adult with an advanced solid tumor such as melanoma, head and neck, liver or kidney cancer. The starting material was CD4+ or CD8+ T cells sorted from blood, obtained in a trial of the OX40 agonist ivuxolimab. The CDR3 is CASSRGQGIPPSSGNTIYF. CDR3 bases: TGTGCCAGCTCACGTGGACAGGGAATACCACCATCATCTGGAAACACCATATATTTT.